This entry is about one T cell receptor beta chain. These data come from a study of T cells expressing NK-cell markers. The CDR3 is 13 amino acids. Germline assignment: CDR1 DFQATT and CDR2 SNEGSKA (reference sequence). For TCR beta, cDNA was produced by 5'RACE template switching with UMIs. For each CDR3 protein, TCRdb gives one entry from its re-call of the 5' RACE reads, without DNA. The sample holds about 260,000 distinct CDR3 sequences. The chain uses TRBV20-1 and TRBJ2-1; the TCRdb D gene call, TRBD2, has no DNA to confirm it. Sequencing used blood T cells: a sorted CD56 or NKG2C T cell subset, CD4+ or CD8+ T cells, or bulk PBMC T cells (not recorded which). This clonotype originated in a man in his late teens or twenties in good health. The CDR3 spells CSAYRLAGESQFF.